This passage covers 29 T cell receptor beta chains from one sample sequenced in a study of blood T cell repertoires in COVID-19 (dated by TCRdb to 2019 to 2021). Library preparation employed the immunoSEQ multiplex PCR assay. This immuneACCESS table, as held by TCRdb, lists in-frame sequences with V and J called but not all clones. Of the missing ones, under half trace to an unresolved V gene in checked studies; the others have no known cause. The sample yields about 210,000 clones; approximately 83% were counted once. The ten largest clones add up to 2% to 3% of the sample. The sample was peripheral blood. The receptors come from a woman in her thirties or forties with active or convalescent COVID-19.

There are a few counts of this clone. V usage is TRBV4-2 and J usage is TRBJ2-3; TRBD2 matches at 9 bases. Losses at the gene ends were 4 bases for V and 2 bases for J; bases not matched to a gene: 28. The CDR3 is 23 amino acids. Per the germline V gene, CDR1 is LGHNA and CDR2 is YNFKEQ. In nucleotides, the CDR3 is TGTGCCAGCAGCCGCCTTCCTTCTAGGGCGGGAGGGCTGAGGATGGGGCTCACAGATACGCAGTATTTT. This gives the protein CASSRLPSRAGGLRMGLTDTQYF.

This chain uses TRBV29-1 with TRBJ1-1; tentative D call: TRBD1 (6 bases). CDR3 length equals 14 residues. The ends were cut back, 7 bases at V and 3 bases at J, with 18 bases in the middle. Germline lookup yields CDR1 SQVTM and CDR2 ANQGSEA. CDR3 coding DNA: TGCAGCGCAGGGCGGGGGGCGCGGGACACTGAAGCTTTCTTT. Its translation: CSAGRGARDTEAFF.

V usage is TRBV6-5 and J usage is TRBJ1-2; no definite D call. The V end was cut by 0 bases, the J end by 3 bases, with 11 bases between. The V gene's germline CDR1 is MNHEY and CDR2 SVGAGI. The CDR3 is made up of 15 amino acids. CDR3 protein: CASSYSAGRDYGYTF. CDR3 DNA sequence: TGTGCCAGCAGTTACTCTGCCGGGAGAGACTATGGCTACACCTTC.

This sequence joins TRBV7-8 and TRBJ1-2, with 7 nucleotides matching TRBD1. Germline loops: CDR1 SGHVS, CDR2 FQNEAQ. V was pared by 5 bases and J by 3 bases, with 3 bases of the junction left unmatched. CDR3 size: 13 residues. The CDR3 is CASSPQGYYGYTF. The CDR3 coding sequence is TGTGCCAGCAGCCCACAGGGGTACTATGGCTACACCTTC. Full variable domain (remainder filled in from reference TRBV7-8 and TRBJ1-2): GAGVSQSPRYKVAKRGQDVALRCDPISGHVSLFWYQQALGQGPEFLTYFQNEAQLDKSGLPSDRFFAERPEGSVSTLKIQRTQQEDSAVYLCASSPQGYYGYTFGSGTRLTVV.

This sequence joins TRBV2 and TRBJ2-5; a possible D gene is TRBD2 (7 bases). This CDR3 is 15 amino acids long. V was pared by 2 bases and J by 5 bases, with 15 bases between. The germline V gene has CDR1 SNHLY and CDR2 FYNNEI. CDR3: CASSEPVGGGETQYF. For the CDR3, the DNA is TGTGCCAGCAGTGAACCGGTGGGGGGGGGCGAGACCCAGTACTTC.

CDR3: CASSIPGAYYGYTF. CDR3 in DNA: TGTGCCAGTAGTATACCAGGGGCGTACTATGGCTACACCTTC. V and J are TRBV19 and TRBJ1-2; weak D call: TRBD1 (6 bases). Germline lookup yields CDR1 LNHDA and CDR2 SQIVND (reference sequence). The V end lost 2 bases, the J end lost 3 bases, and 10 bases lay between the germline ends. The CDR3 sequence is 14 residues long.

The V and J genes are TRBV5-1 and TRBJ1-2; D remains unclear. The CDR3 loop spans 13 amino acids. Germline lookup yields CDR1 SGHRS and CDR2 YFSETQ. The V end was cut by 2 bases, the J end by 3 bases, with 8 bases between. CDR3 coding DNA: TGCGCCAGCAGCTTAATACCAGACTATGGCTACACCTTC. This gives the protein CASSLIPDYGYTF. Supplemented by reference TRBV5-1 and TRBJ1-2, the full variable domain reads KAGVTQTPRYLIKTRGQQVTLSCSPISGHRSVSWYQQTPGQGLQFLFEYFSETQRNKGNFPGRFSGRQFSNSRSEMNVSTLELGDSALYLCASSLIPDYGYTFGSGTRLTVV.

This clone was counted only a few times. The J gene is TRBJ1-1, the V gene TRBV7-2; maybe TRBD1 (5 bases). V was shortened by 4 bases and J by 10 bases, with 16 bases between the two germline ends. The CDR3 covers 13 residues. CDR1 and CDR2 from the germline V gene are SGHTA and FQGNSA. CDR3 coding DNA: TGTGCCAGCAGCTCGAATCTGCAGGGTTCAGCTTTCTTT. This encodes CASSSNLQGSAFF.

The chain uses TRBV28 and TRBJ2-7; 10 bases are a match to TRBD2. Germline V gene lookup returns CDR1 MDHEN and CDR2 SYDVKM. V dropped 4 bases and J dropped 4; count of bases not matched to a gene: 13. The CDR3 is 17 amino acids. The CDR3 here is CASSSPHRTSGIYEQYF. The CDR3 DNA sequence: TGTGCCAGCAGTTCCCCGCACCGGACTAGCGGAATATACGAGCAGTACTTC.

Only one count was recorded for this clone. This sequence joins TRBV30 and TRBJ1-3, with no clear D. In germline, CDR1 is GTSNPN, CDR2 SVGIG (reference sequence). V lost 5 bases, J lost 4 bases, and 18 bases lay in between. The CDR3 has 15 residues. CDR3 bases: TGTGCCTGGTCCACGACGGCGCCCGGGGGAAACACCATATATTTT. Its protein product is CAWSTTAPGGNTIYF.

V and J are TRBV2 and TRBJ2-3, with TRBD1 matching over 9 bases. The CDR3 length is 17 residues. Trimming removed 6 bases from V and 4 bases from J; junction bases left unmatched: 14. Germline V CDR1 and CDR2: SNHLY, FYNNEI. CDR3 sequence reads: CASRTPYRGLRADTQYF. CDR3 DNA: TGTGCCAGCAGAACCCCATACAGGGGGCTCCGCGCAGATACGCAGTATTTT.

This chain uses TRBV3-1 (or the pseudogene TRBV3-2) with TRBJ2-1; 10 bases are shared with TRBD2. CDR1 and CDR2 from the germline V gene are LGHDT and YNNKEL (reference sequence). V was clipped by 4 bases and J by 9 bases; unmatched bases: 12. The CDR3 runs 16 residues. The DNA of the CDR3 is TGTGCCAGCAGCCCTCAGCTAGCGGGGGCGCTTCCTGAGCAGTTCTTC. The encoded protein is CASSPQLAGALPEQFF.

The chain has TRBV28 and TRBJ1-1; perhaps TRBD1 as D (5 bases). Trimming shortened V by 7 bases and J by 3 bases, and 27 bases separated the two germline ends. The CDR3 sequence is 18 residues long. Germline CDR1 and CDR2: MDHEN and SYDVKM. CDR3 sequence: CASIGWVSGSWGDTEAFF. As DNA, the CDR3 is TGTGCCAGCATTGGGTGGGTCTCCGGGTCCTGGGGCGACACTGAAGCTTTCTTT.

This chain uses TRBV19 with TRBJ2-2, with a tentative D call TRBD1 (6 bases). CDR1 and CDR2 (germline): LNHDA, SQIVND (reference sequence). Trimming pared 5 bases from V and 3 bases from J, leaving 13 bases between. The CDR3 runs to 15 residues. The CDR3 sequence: CASSLGPGDTGELFF. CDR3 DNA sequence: TGTGCCAGTAGTTTGGGGCCAGGGGACACCGGGGAGCTGTTTTTT. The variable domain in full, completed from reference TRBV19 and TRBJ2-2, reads DGGITQSPKYLFRKEGQNVTLSCEQNLNHDAMYWYRQDPGQGLRLIYYSQIVNDFQKGDIAEGYSVSREKKESFPLTVTSAQKNPTAFYLCASSLGPGDTGELFFGEGSRLTVL.

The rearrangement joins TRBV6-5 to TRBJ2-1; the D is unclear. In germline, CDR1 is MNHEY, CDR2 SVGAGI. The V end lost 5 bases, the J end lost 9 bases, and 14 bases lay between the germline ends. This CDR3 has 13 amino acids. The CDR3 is CASSPRIYGEQFF. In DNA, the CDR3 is TGTGCCAGCAGTCCCAGAATATATGGTGAGCAGTTCTTC.

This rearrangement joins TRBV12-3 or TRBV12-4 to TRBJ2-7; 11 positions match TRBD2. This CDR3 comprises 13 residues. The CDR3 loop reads CAIAGGPGGEQYF. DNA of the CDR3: TGTGCTATAGCGGGAGGGCCTGGGGGCGAGCAGTACTTC.

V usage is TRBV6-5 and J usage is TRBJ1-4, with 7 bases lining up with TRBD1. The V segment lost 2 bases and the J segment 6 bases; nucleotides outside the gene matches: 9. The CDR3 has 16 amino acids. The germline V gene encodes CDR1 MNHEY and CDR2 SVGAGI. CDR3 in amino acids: CASSYGIGTADEKLFF. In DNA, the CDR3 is TGTGCCAGCAGTTACGGAATCGGGACAGCTGATGAAAAACTGTTTTTT.

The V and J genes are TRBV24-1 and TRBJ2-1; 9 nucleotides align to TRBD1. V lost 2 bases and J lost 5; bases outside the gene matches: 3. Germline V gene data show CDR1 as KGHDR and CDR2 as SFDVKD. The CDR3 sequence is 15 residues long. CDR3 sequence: CATSDSRTGDNEQFF. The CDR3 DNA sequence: TGTGCCACCAGTGATTCTCGGACAGGGGACAATGAGCAGTTCTTC.

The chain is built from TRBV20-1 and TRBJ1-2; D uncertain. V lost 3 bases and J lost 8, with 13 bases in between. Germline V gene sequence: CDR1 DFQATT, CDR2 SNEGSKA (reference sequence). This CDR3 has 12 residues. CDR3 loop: CSASRHLSGYTF. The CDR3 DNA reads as TGCAGTGCTAGTCGACACCTGTCGGGCTACACCTTC.

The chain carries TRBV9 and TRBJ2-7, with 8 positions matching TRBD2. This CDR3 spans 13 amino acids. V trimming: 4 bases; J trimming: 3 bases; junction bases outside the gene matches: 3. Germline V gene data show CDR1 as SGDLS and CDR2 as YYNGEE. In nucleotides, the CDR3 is TGTGCCAGCAGCAAGGGACTAGACTACGAGCAGTACTTC. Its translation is CASSKGLDYEQYF.

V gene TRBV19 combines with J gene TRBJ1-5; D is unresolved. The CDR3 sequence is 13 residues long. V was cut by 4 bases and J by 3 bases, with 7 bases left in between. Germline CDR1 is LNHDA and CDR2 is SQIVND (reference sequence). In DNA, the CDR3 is TGTGCCAGTAGTACGCAGGACAATCAGCCCCAGCATTTT. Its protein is CASSTQDNQPQHF.

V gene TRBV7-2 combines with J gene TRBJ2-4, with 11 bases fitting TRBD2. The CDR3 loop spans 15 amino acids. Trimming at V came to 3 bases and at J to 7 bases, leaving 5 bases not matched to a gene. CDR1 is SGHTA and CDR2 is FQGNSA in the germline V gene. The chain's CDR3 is CASSFSGGGGNIQYF. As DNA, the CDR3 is TGTGCCAGCAGCTTTAGCGGGGGGGGAGGGAACATTCAGTACTTC. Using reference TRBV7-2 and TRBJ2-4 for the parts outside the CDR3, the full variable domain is GAGVSQSPSNKVTEKGKDVELRCDPISGHTALYWYRQSLGQGLEFLIYFQGNSAPDKSGLPSDRFSAERTGGSVSTLTIQRTQQEDSAVYLCASSFSGGGGNIQYFGAGTRLSVL.

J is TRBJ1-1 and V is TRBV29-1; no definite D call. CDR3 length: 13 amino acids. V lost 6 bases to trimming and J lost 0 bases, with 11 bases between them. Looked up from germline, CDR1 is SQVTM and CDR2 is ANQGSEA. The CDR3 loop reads CSVEDWMNTEAFF. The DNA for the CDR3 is TGCAGCGTGGAGGATTGGATGAACACTGAAGCTTTCTTT.

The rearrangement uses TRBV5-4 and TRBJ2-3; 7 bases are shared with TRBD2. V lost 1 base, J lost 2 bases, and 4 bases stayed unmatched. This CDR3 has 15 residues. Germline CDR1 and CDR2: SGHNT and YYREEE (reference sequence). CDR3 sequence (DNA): TGTGCCAGCAGCTTGTACGGGAGGAACACAGATACGCAGTATTTT. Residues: CASSLYGRNTDTQYF.

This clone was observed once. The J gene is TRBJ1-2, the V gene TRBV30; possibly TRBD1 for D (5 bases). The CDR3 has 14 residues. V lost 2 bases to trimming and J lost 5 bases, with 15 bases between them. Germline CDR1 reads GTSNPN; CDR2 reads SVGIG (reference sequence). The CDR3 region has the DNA TGTGCCTGGAGTCTCTCCGACAGATATTATGGCTACACCTTC. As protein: CAWSLSDRYYGYTF.

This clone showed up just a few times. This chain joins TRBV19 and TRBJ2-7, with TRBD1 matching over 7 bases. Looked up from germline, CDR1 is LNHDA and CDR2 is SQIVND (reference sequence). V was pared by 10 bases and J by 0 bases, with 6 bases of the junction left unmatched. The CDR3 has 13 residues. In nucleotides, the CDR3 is TGTGCCACCGGAGACAGGGCCTCCTACGAGCAGTACTTC. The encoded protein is CATGDRASYEQYF.

The CDR3 DNA reads TGTGCCAGCAGCTGGGGACAGGGCCGCCAAGAGACCCAGTACTTC. Translation: CASSWGQGRQETQYF. The V and J genes are TRBV7-2 and TRBJ2-5; TRBD1 matches 9 bases. The CDR3 extends over 15 amino acids. Germline loops: CDR1 SGHTA, CDR2 FQGNSA. The V and J ends lost 4 bases and 1 base, in that order; junction bases with no gene match: 4.

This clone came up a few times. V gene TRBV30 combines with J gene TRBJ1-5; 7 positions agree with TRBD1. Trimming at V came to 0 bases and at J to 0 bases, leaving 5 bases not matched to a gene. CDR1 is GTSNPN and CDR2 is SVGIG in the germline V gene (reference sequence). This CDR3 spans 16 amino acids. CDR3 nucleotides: TGTGCCTGGAGTGTAGGGGGCGCCTATAGCAATCAGCCCCAGCATTTT. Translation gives CAWSVGGAYSNQPQHF.

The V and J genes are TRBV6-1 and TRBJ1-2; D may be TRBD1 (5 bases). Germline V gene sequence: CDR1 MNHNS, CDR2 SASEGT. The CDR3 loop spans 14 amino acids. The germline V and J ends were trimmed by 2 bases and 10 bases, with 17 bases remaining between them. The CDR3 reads CASSENGQGRDYTF. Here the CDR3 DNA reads TGTGCCAGCAGTGAAAACGGGCAGGGCCGAGACTACACCTTC.